This TCR beta chain derives from a study of blood T cell repertoires in COVID-19 (dated by TCRdb to between 2020 and 2021). For the wider study: Samples from collaborators originated in the United States, Italy and Spain and spanned both the acute and convalescent phases of COVID-19. The prospective study material was composed of cDNA or gDNA derived from T cells, B-cell-depleted T cells, or PBMCs. Subjects who had been exposed to COVID-19, were actively infected with it, or had recovered from it provided the deeply sampled blood TCRbeta repertoires that made up the dataset. The repertoires were made available in a free public database intended to serve as a resource for research on the immune response to SARS-CoV-2. The samples were drawn from two sources: the first 160 participants of the ongoing ImmuneRACE study, and fewer than 1,500 subjects contributed by 6 global collaborators. Sample metadata almost always included a de-identified subject ID, COVID-19 status, age in years and sex. Where HLA class I and class II types were available, the types were taken from metadata supplied by the sample provider, not from assay-based typing.

Participants in the prospective study were enrolled through a virtual design, were aged roughly 18 to 100 years, and lived in about two dozen United States geographic areas. Cohort assignment in the prospective study relied on participant-reported clinical history from a screening survey and a study questionnaire. Recovered participants in ImmuneRACE Cohort 3 were defined by two consecutive negative NP/OP PCR tests, clearance by a healthcare professional, or resolution of symptoms. Each participant in the prospective study had whole blood, serum and a nasopharyngeal or oropharyngeal swab collected by mobile phlebotomists. Prospective study participants could optionally give additional blood draws and questionnaires over an approximately two-month period. Before DNA extraction, blood samples from the prospective study were shipped at room temperature or frozen. TCRbeta CDR3 regions were amplified from genomic DNA using the immunoSEQ Assay, a bias-controlled multiplex PCR. Per the source publication's procedure: The number of nucleated cells in each sample was estimated from the amplification of reference gene primers within the assay. To quantify the absolute abundance of each unique TCRbeta CDR3 rearrangement, sequence reads were collapsed and filtered. Productive Simpson clonality was computed per sample as the square root of Simpson's diversity index over productive rearrangements. Entries here come from immuneACCESS through TCRdb and include only in-frame sequences with V and J called. Some clones fail to appear in such tables; in the studies checked, an unresolved V gene covers under half of the shortfall, and the cause of the remainder is unknown. V, J and clone size are taken as reported in that table, and D and trimming were inferred from the DNA itself. The sample data list hundreds of thousands of clones, and around 83% of these were observed just once. Jointly, the top ten make up 6.8% of the sample.

Reading from cysteine to phenylalanine, the CDR3 counts 15 amino acids. The CDR3 DNA has 45 bases and is translated from base 1. Ends trimmed: V by 1 base, J by 4 bases; bases unmatched to a gene: 8. The germline V gene (reference sequence) yields GTSNPN for CDR1 and SVGIG for CDR2. Of note for this clone: It has no known antigen specificity. No base qualities exist here, and no much larger clone lies one base off it.

Overall results and qualifications from the work: The quantity of clinical and demographic metadata differed by source and by participant and was supplied without curation.

The receptor comes from a woman aged 40 to 50 who had recovered from COVID-19. Sequencing was carried out using PBMCs or T cells enriched from blood (not recorded which). The sequence is built from TRBV30 and TRBJ2-7, and 9 junctional nucleotides match TRBD1. The CDR3 amino acid sequence is: CAWSGGDRAGYEQYF. The DNA reads TGTGCCTGGAGTGGTGGGGACAGGGCGGGTTACGAGCAGTACTTC.